The rows below give T cell receptor beta chains drawn from one sample of a study of cytomegalovirus exposure and HLA in healthy donors. Produced via immunoSEQ multiplex PCR; TCRdb's table is partial and in-frame only. The sample gives hundreds of thousands of clones, about 78% of which show up once; over 3.5% is in the top ten. The sample taken for sequencing was PBMCs. Every receptor here comes from a male donor in good health and CMV-seronegative. The CDR3 runs from the conserved cysteine through the conserved F or W. D genes are given only for firm matches. Size values are once, few and many counts, or a class for expanded clones, and some rows have none.

NA	TRBJ2-7	NA	TRBV27	TGTGCCAGCAGTTTACAGGGGCCTAGCTCCTACGAGCAGTACTTC	CASSLQGPSSYEQYF
NA	TRBJ2-1	NA	TRBV5-4	TGTGCCAGCAGCTCGCCGGGACTCCTCTCGCAGTTCTTC	CASSSPGLLSQFF
NA	TRBJ1-1	once	TRBV15	TGTGCCACCAGCAGAGATCGCCCGGGTGACACTGAAGCTTTCTTT	CATSRDRPGDTEAFF
NA	TRBJ1-2	few	TRBV6-1	TGTGCCAGCAGTGAAGTAGTGTACAGAGTCTATGGCTACACCTTC	CASSEVVYRVYGYTF
TRBD1	TRBJ2-1	once	TRBV6-4	TGTGCCAGCAGTGACTTGGGGGGACAGGGGAATGAGCAGTTCTTC	CASSDLGGQGNEQFF
TRBD1	TRBJ1-2	once	TRBV11-2	TGTGCCAGCAGCCCCAAAGGACAGGGGGCATGGTATGGCTACACCTTC	CASSPKGQGAWYGYTF
TRBD2	TRBJ2-1	NA	TRBV7-7	TGTGCCAGCAGCCCCAGCGGGACTCTCAATGAGCAGTTCTTC	CASSPSGTLNEQFF
TRBD1	TRBJ2-7	few	TRBV5-1	TGCGCCAGCAGCTTGTTGGTTGGACAGGGCTCCGACGAGCAGTACTTC	CASSLLVGQGSDEQYF
NA	TRBJ2-7	few	TRBV5-1	TGCGCCAGCAGCTTTTGGGACTCTTCGGGCGAGCAGTACTTC	CASSFWDSSGEQYF
TRBD1	TRBJ2-7	NA	TRBV18	TGTGCCAGCTCACCCGGGACAGGGGGCTACGAGCAGTACTTC	CASSPGTGGYEQYF
NA	TRBJ1-2	NA	TRBV25-1	TGTGCCAGCAAACCCCCTGGGCAGGGGAACTATGGCTACACCTTC	CASKPPGQGNYGYTF
TRBD2	TRBJ2-1	NA	TRBV9	TGTGCCAGCAGCCTTATGTTAGCGGGAGGGCCGGAGAATGAGCAGTTCTTC	CASSLMLAGGPENEQFF
NA	TRBJ2-2	NA	TRBV7-2	TGTGCCAGCAGCTTAGGCTCGATGATGACGGGCGGGGAGCTGTTTTTT	CASSLGSMMTGGELFF
TRBD1	TRBJ2-7	NA	TRBV14	TGTGCCAGCAGCCTAACGACAGGGTGGGTTCGCGAGCAGTACTTC	CASSLTTGWVREQYF
TRBD1	TRBJ2-7	NA	TRBV19	TGTGCCAGCGGACAGGGGGTAAAAGGCGAGCAGTACTTC	CASGQGVKGEQYF
TRBD1	TRBJ2-6	once	TRBV9	TGTGCCAGCAGCGGAGGGGACAGGGGACTGAGCCCCTCTGGGGCCAACGTCCTGACTTTC	CASSGGDRGLSPSGANVLTF
TRBD2	TRBJ2-7	once	TRBV27	TGTGCCAGCAGTTCAACCGGGACTAGCGGGCCATACGAGCAGTACTTC	CASSSTGTSGPYEQYF
NA	TRBJ1-4	NA	TRBV10-3	TGTGCCATCAGTGAAAGCGAAAAACTGTTTTTT	CAISESEKLFF
NA	TRBJ2-5	once	TRBV6-5	TGTGCCAGCAGTCTCAGTGGGACCCAGTACTTC	CASSLSGTQYF
TRBD2	TRBJ2-7	NA	TRBV30	TGTGCCTGGAGTGGGCAAGCGGGAGGGCCGGGCGAGCAGTACTTC	CAWSGQAGGPGEQYF
NA	TRBJ2-7	once	TRBV18	TGTGCCAGCTCTCCTACTAAGACCTACGAGCAGTACTTC	CASSPTKTYEQYF
NA	TRBJ2-5	NA	TRBV5-1	TGCGCCAGCAGCTTAAAGCGGCAAGAGACCCAGTACTTC	CASSLKRQETQYF
TRBD2	TRBJ2-5	NA	TRBV7-3	TGTGCCAGCAGCCCCGGGACTAGCGGAGTCCAAGAGACCCAGTACTTC	CASSPGTSGVQETQYF
NA	TRBJ2-2	NA	TRBV9	TGTGCCACCGGGGGACTTAACACCGGGGAGCTGTTTTTT	CATGGLNTGELFF
TRBD1	TRBJ1-2	few	TRBV10-3	TGTGCCATCAGTGACCCGACAGGGGGCAGGTATGGCTACACCTTC	CAISDPTGGRYGYTF
NA	TRBJ1-5	NA	TRBV18	TGTGCCAGCTCACCTCTACAGGCGTGGGGTGATCAGCCCCAGCATTTT	CASSPLQAWGDQPQHF
NA	TRBJ2-2	NA	TRBV6-8	TGTGCCAGCATCCGGACAATCGGCGGGGAGCTGTTTTTT	CASIRTIGGELFF
NA	TRBJ2-5	once	TRBV5-1	TGCGCCAGCAGCATCCTCGCCGGGGAGACCCAGTACTTC	CASSILAGETQYF
TRBD1	TRBJ1-2	NA	TRBV28	TGTGCCAGCAGTCCACTCCAGGGACAGGGGTATGGCTACACCTTC	CASSPLQGQGYGYTF
TRBD1	TRBJ1-2	NA	TRBV27	TGTGCCAGCAGTTCAACAGGGGTGCGCGGAGGATACAACTATGGCTACACCTTC	CASSSTGVRGGYNYGYTF
NA	TRBJ1-3	NA	TRBV7-2	TGTGCCAGCAGCTTAGGGGGGCAGGGGATGGCTGGAAACACCATATATTTT	CASSLGGQGMAGNTIYF
NA	TRBJ2-1	NA	TRBV5-5	TGTGCCAGCAGCTCGAGACTCCTCCTTGACAATGAGCAGTTCTTC	CASSSRLLLDNEQFF
NA	TRBJ2-2	NA	TRBV7-9	TGTGCCAGCAGCTTAAACAGGGAAACCGGGGAGCTGTTTTTT	CASSLNRETGELFF
TRBD2	TRBJ2-1	NA	TRBV5-1	TGCGCCAGCGGTAGCGGGAGATTTGTGTATGAGCAGTTCTTC	CASGSGRFVYEQFF
NA	TRBJ1-2	NA	TRBV7-9	TGTGCCAGCAGCTTAGTGAAAGGGGGAGATCGGGGCTACACCTTC	CASSLVKGGDRGYTF
NA	TRBJ1-1	NA	TRBV6-5	TGTGCCAGCAGTTACTCGAAAGGAGTTGAAGCTTTCTTT	CASSYSKGVEAFF
TRBD1	TRBJ1-1	few	TRBV7-3	TGTGCCAGCAGCCCGGGACAGGGTTTGACTGAAGCTTTCTTT	CASSPGQGLTEAFF
NA	TRBJ2-3	NA	TRBV5-1	TGCGCCAGCAGCCTCAGGGCAGGGTCAAGCGATACGCAGTATTTT	CASSLRAGSSDTQYF
NA	TRBJ2-5	NA	TRBV18	TGTGCCAGCTCACCGTCCCAGACTCAAGCCGGGGAGACCCAGTACTTC	CASSPSQTQAGETQYF
NA	TRBJ1-5	NA	TRBV28	TGTGCCAGTTGTACCAGGGTGGGCAATCAGCCCCAGCATTTT	CASCTRVGNQPQHF
TRBD2	TRBJ2-2	few	TRBV6-5	TGTGCCAGCAGTCTGTTGACGGGAGGGAGCGGGGAGCTGTTTTTT	CASSLLTGGSGELFF
TRBD1	TRBJ2-2	NA	TRBV5-1	TGCGCCAGCAGCAGACAGGGGCAGGACGGGGAGCTGTTTTTT	CASSRQGQDGELFF